This TCR beta chain stems from a study of lung T cells in sarcoidosis with Löfgren's syndrome. Across the study: Analyses focused on Löfgren's syndrome patients. Broader study findings: Paired TRAV12-1/TRBV2 TCRs showed CDR3 homology and preferential pairing.

Looked up from germline, CDR1 is DFQATT and CDR2 is SNEGSKA (reference sequence). This CDR3 spans 16 amino acids. Each CDR3 protein gets one entry after TCRdb re-called the reads with MiXCR. This sample has roughly 1,900 distinct CDR3 sequences; approximately 27% occur once, and the top ten carry 7.5% to 10%. In the case of this clonotype: Its antigen is not known. An end of the junction differs from the germline gene, which may be a read error.

The material sequenced was CD4+ T cells from bronchoalveolar lavage. The V gene is TRBV20-1, the J gene TRBJ2-3; 9 bases match TRBD1. This TCR was sampled from a human donor with sarcoidosis (Löfgren's syndrome or another form), or a control subject (not recorded which). The CDR3 DNA reads as TGCGGTGCTAGTACCGGAACAGGGGGCATCGCAGATACGCAGTATTTT. It is translated as CGASTGTGGIADTQYF.